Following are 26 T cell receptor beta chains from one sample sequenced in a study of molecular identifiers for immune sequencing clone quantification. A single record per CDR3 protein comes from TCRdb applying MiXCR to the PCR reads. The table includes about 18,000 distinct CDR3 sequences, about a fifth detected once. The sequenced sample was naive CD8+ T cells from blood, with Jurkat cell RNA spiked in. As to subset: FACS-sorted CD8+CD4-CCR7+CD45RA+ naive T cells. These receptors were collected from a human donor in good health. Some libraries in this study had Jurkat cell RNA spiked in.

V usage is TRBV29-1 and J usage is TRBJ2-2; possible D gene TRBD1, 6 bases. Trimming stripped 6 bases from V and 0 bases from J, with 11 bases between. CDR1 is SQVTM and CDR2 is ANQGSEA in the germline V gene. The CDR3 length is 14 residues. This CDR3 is CSVSEGANTGELFF. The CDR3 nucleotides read TGCAGCGTCTCTGAGGGGGCGAACACCGGGGAGCTGTTTTTT.

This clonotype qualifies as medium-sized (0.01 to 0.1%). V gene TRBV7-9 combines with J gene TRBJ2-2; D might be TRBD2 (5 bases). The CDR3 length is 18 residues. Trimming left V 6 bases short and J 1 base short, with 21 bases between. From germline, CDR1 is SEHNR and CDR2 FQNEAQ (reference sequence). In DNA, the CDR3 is TGTGCCAGCAGAACAGACTATTCTCATGCTTTGAACACCGGGGAGCTGTTTTTT. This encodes CASRTDYSHALNTGELFF.

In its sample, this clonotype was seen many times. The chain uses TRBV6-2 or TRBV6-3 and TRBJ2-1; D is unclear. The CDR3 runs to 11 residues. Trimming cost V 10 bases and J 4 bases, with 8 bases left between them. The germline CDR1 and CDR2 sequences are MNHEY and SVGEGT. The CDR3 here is CATQEYNEQFF. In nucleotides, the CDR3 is TGTGCCACCCAGGAGTACAATGAGCAGTTCTTC.

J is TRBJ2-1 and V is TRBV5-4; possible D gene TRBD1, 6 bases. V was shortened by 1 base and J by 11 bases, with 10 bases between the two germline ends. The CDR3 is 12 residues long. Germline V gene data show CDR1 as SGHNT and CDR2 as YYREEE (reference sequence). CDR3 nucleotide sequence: TGTGCCAGCAGCTTGCAGGGGACAAAGCAGTTCTTC. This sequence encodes CASSLQGTKQFF.

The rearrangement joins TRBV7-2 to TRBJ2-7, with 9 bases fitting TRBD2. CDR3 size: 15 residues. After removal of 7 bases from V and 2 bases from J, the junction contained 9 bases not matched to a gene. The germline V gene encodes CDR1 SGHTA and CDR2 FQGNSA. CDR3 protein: CASIGYSGGAYEQYF. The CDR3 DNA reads TGTGCCAGCATTGGGTATAGCGGGGGAGCCTACGAGCAGTACTTC.

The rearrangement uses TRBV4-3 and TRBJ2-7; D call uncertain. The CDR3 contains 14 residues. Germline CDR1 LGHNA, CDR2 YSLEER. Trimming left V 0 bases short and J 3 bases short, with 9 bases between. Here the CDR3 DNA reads TGCGCCAGCAGCCAAGATGCGAGTGGCTACGAGCAGTACTTC. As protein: CASSQDASGYEQYF.

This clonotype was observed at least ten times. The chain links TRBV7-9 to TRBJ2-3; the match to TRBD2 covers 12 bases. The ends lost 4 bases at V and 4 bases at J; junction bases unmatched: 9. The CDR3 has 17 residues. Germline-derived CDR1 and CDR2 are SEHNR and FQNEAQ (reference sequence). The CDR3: CASSSTRLAGVADTQYF. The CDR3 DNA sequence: TGTGCCAGCAGCTCTACGCGACTAGCGGGAGTAGCAGATACGCAGTATTTT.

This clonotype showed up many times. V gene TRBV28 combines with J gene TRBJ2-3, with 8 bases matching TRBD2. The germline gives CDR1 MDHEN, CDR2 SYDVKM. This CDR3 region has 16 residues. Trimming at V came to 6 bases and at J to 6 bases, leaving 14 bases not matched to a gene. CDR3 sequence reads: CASSTPGLVARDTQYF. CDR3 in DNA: TGTGCCAGCAGCACCCCGGGACTAGTCGCGCGGGATACGCAGTATTTT.

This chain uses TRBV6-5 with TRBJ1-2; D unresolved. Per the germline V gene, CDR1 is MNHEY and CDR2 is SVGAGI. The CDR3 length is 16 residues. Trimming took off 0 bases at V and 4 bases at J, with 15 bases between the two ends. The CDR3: CASSYSTGREVYGYTF. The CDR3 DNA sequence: TGTGCCAGCAGTTACTCGACCGGACGAGAAGTCTATGGCTACACCTTC.

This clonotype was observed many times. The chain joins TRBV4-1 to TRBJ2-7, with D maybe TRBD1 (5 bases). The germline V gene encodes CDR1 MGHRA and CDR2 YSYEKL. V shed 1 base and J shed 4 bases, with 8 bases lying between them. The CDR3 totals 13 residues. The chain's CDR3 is CASSQVQEYEQYF. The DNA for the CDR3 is TGCGCCAGCAGCCAAGTACAGGAATACGAGCAGTACTTC.

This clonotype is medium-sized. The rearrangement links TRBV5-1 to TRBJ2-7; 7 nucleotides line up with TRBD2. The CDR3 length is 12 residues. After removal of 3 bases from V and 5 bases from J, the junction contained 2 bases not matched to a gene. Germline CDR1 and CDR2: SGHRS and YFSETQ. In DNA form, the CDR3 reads TGCGCCAGCAGCTCCGGGACTAACGAGCAGTACTTC. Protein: CASSSGTNEQYF.

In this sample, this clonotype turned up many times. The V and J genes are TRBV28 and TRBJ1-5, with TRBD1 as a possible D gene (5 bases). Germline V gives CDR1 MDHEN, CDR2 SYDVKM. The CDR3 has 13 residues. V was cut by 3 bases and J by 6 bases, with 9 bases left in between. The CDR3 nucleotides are TGTGCCAGCAGTTTTAGGGGCGCTCAGCCCCAGCATTTT. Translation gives CASSFRGAQPQHF.

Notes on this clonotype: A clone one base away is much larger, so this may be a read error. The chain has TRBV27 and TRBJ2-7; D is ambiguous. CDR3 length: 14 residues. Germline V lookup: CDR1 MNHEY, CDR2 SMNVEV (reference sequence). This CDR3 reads CASSPTPRAYEQCF. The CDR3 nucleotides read TGTGCCAGCAGCCCTACTCCAAGGGCCTACGAGCAGTGCTTC.

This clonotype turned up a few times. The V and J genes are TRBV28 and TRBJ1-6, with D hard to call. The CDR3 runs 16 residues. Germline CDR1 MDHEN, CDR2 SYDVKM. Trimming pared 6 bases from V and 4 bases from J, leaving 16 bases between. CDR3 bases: TGTGCCAGCAGAGACGTCGACGTCTGGTATAATTCACCCCTCCACTTT. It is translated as CASRDVDVWYNSPLHF.

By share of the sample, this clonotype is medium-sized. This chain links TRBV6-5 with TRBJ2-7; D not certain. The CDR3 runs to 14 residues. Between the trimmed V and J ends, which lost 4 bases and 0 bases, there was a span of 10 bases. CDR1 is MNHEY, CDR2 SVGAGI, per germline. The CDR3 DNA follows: TGTGCCAGCAGTTTTACACCTATCTCCTACGAGCAGTACTTC. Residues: CASSFTPISYEQYF.

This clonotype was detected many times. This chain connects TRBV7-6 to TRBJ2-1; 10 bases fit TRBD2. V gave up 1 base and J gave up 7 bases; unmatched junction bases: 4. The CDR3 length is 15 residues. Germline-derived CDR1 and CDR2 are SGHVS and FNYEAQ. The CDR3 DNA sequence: TGTGCCAGCAGCTTAGTGCTAGCGGGAGAAAATGAGCAGTTCTTC. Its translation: CASSLVLAGENEQFF.

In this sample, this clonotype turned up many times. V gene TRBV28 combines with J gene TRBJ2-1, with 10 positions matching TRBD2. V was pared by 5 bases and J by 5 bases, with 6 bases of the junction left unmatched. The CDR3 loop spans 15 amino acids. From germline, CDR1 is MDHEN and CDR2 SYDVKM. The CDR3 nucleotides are TGTGCCAGCAGTCAGACTAGCGGGTACCACAATGAGCAGTTCTTC. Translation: CASSQTSGYHNEQFF.

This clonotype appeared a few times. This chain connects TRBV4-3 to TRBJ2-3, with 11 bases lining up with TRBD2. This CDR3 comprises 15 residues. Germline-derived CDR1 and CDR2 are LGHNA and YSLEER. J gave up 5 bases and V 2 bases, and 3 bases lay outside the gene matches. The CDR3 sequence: CASSQSLAGGDTQYF. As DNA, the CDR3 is TGCGCCAGCAGCCAAAGTCTAGCGGGAGGAGATACGCAGTATTTT.

Here the CDR3 DNA reads TGTGCCATCAGTGAGTCTGCTAGGTCAGATGAGCAGTTCTTC. Amino acid sequence: CAISESARSDEQFF. The J gene is TRBJ2-1, the V gene TRBV10-3; D ambiguous. This CDR3 has 14 residues. Trimming stripped 0 bases from V and 8 bases from J, with 11 bases between. Germline CDR1 is ENHRY and CDR2 is SYGVKD.

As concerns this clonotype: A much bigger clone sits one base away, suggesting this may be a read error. In DNA form, the CDR3 reads TGCGCCAGCAGCTCGGTGGCTAGCGCCGATACGCAGTATTTT. Its translation is CASSSVASADTQYF. This chain links TRBV5-1 with TRBJ2-3; a weak D match, TRBD2 (6 bases). Germline V gives CDR1 SGHRS, CDR2 YFSETQ. Trimming stripped 3 bases from V and 6 bases from J, with 14 bases between. The CDR3 spans 14 residues.

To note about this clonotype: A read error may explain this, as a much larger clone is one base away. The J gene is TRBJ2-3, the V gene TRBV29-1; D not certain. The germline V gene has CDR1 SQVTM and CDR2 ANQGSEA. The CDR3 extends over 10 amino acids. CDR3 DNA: TGCAGCGTCCAGGTGGATATGCAGTATTTT. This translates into CSVQVDMQYF.

CDR3 protein: CASSSSGDRGRQFF. The CDR3 DNA follows: TGTGCCAGCAGCTCCTCCGGGGACAGGGGTCGGCAGTTCTTC. The chain has TRBV4-2 and TRBJ2-1, with 10 bases aligning to TRBD1. There are 14 residues in the CDR3. Trimming removed 5 bases from V and 12 bases from J; junction bases left unmatched: 10. Germline CDR1 is LGHNA and CDR2 is YNFKEQ.

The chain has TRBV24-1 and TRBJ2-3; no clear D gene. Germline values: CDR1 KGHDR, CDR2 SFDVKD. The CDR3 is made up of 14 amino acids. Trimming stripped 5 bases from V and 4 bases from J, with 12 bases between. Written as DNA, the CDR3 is TGTGCCACCAGTGGGACCCTTTCCCCAGATACGCAGTATTTT. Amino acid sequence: CATSGTLSPDTQYF.

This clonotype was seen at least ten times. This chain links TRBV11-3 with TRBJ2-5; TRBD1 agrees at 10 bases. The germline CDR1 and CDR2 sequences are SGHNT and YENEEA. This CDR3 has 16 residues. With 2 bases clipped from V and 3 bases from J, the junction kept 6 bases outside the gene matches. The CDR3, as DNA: TGTGCCAGCAGCTTAATTGGGACAGGGGCTGAAGAGACCCAGTACTTC. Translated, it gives CASSLIGTGAEETQYF.

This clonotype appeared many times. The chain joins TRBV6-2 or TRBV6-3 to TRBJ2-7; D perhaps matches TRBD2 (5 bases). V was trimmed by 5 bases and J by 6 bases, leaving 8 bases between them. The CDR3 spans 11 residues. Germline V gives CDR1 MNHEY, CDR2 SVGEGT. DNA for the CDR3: TGTGCCAGCAGTGTCACTAGCGAGCAGTACTTC. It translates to CASSVTSEQYF.

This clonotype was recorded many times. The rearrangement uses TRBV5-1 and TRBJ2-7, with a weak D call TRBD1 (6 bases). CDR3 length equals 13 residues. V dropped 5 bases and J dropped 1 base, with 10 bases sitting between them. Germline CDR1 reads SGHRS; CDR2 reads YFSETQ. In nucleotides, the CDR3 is TGCGCCAGCAGTCACGGACAGTCCTACGAGCAGTACTTC. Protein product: CASSHGQSYEQYF.